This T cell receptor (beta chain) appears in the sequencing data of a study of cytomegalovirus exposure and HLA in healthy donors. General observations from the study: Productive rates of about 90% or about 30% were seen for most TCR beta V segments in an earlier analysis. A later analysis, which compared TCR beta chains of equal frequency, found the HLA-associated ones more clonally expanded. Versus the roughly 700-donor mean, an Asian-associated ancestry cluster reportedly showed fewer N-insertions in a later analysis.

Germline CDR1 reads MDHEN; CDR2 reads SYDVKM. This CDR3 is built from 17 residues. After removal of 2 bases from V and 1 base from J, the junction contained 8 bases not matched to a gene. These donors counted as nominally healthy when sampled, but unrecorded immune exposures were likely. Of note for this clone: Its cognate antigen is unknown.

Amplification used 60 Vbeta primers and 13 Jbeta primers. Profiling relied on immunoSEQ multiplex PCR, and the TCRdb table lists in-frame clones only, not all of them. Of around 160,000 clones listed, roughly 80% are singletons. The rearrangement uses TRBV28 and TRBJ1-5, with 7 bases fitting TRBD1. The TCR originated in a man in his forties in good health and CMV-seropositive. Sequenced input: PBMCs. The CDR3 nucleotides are TGTGCCAGCAGTTTACGTCGACAGGGCCTAAGCAATCAGCCCCAGCATTTT. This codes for CASSLRRQGLSNQPQHF.